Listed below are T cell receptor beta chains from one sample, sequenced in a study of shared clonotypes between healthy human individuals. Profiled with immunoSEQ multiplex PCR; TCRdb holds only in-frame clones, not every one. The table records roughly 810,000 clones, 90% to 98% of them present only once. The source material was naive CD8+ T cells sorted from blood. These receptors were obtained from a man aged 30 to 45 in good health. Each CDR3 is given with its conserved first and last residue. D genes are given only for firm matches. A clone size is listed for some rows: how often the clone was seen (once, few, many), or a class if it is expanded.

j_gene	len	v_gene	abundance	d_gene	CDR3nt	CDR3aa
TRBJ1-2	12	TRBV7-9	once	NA	TGTGCCAGCAGCTTGGGCAACTATGGCTACACCTTC	CASSLGNYGYTF
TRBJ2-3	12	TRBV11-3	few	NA	TGTGCCAGCACAGGGGCGACAGATACGCAGTATTTT	CASTGATDTQYF
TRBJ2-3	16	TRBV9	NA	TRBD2	TGTGCCAGCAGCGTAGAGGGCGGGAGCTTCACAGATACGCAGTATTTT	CASSVEGGSFTDTQYF
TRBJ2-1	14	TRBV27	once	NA	TGTGCCAGCAGTTTAGTTCAGGGTAACAATGAGCAGTTCTTC	CASSLVQGNNEQFF
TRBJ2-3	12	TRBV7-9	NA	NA	TGTGCCAGCAGCTTAGATACAGATACGCAGTATTTT	CASSLDTDTQYF
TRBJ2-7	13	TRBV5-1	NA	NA	TGCGCCAGCAGGGGGTCGCCCTCCTACGAGCAGTACTTC	CASRGSPSYEQYF
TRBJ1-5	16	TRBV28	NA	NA	TGTGCCAGCAGCTCAAGCTTGGACACCCCGCGGCAGCCCCAGCATTTT	CASSSSLDTPRQPQHF
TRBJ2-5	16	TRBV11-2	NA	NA	TGTGCCAGCAGCCCATACGCACAAGGGTCAAGATGGACCCAGTACTTC	CASSPYAQGSRWTQYF
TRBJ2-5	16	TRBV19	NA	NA	TGTGCCAGTAGTATATCTCAGGGAGGCCAACAAGAGACCCAGTACTTC	CASSISQGGQQETQYF
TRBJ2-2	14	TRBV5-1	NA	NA	TGCGCCAGCGGAGAGGGACAGAACACCGGGGAGCTGTTTTTT	CASGEGQNTGELFF
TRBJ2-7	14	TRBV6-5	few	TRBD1	TGTGCCAGCAGTTCCCTCGGACAGGGGGACGAGCAGTACTTC	CASSSLGQGDEQYF
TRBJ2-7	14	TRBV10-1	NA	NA	TGCGCCAGCAGTGAGTCGTATTTCCCCTACGAGCAGTACTTC	CASSESYFPYEQYF
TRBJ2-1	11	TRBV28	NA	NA	TGTGCCAGCAGTTCGGGAGATGAGCAGTTCTTC	CASSSGDEQFF
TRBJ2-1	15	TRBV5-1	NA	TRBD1	TGCGCCAGCAGAACTGCCCAGGGGGTGAACAATGAGCAGTTCTTC	CASRTAQGVNNEQFF
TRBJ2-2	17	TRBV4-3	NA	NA	TGCGCCAGCAGCCAAGATCGTCCTAGCGCGATCACCGGGGAGCTGTTTTTT	CASSQDRPSAITGELFF
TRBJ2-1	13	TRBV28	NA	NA	TGTGCCAGCGCTTTCCGTTTAGGCAATGAGCAGTTCTTC	CASAFRLGNEQFF
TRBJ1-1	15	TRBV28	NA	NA	TGTGCCAGCAGTCAGACAGACGGGATTGACACTGAAGCTTTCTTT	CASSQTDGIDTEAFF
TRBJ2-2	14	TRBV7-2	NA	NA	TGTGCCAGCACCCTGGGGGGAAACACCGGGGAGCTGTTTTTT	CASTLGGNTGELFF
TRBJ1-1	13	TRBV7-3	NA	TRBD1	TGTGCCAGCAGCTACACAGGGGACACTGAAGCTTTCTTT	CASSYTGDTEAFF
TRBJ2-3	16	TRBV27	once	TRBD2	TGTGCCACACATAGGACTAGCGGGAGGAAAACAGATACGCAGTATTTT	CATHRTSGRKTDTQYF
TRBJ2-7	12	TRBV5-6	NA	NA	TGTGCCAGCAGCTTGTGGGCGGACGAGCAGTACTTC	CASSLWADEQYF
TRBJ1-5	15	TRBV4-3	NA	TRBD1	TGCGCCAGCAGCCAAGATCAGGGGACAGATCAGCCCCAGCATTTT	CASSQDQGTDQPQHF
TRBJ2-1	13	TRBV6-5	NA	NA	TGTGCCAGCAGTTATACATGGGAAAATGAGCAGTTCTTC	CASSYTWENEQFF
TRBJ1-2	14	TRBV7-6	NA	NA	TGTGCCAGCAGCTTAAGGCAGGGCAGGGATGGCTACACCTTC	CASSLRQGRDGYTF
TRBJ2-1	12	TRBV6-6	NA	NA	TGTGCCAGCAGACTCTCCGGCAATGAGCAGTTCTTC	CASRLSGNEQFF
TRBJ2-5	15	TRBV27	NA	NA	TGTGCCAGCAGTTCGGGCCCGATGATACAAGAGACCCAGTACTTC	CASSSGPMIQETQYF
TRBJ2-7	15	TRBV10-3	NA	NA	TGTGCCATCAGTGACGGTTCGAGCCGTACCTACGAGCAGTACTTC	CAISDGSSRTYEQYF
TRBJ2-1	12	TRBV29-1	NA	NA	TGCAGCGTTCTGACCTCCTACAATGAGCAGTTCTTC	CSVLTSYNEQFF
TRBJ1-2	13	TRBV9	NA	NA	TGTGCCAGCGGAACACAAAATTACTATGGCTACACCTTC	CASGTQNYYGYTF
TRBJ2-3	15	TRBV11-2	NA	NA	TGTGCCAGCCGCTGGGGGGTCTATGGGACAGATACGCAGTATTTT	CASRWGVYGTDTQYF
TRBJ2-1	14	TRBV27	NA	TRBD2	TGTGCCAGCAGTTCAATAGCGGGGGAGGATGAGCAGTTCTTC	CASSSIAGEDEQFF
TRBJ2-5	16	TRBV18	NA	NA	TGTGCCAGCTCACCTCGGGGGTCACAGGTTATCGAGACCCAGTACTTC	CASSPRGSQVIETQYF
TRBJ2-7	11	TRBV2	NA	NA	TGTGCCAGCAGTGAAGCCTACGAGCAGTACTTC	CASSEAYEQYF
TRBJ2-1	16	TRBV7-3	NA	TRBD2	TGTGCCAGCAGCTTATACTGGCTAGCGGACTACAATGAGCAGTTCTTC	CASSLYWLADYNEQFF
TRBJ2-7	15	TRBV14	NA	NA	TGTGCCAGCAGCCACGGCCATGTAATTTCGTACGAGCAGTACTTC	CASSHGHVISYEQYF
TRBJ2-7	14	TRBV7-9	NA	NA	TGTGCCAGCAGCGCTCCATCGGGGAAGAACGAGCAGTACTTC	CASSAPSGKNEQYF
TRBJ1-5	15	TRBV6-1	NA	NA	TGTGCCAGCGGGGCCAGGGGCGAAGGCCTTTGGCCCCAGCATTTT	CASGARGEGLWPQHF
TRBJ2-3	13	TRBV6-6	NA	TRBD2	TGTGCCAGCAGCCCTCTAGCGGGAGATACGCAGTATTTT	CASSPLAGDTQYF
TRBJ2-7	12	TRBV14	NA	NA	TGTGCCAGCAGGCAACAGGACTACGAGCAGTACTTC	CASRQQDYEQYF
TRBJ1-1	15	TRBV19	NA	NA	TGTGCCAGTAGTACCCACCCGGACAGGAACACTGAAGCTTTCTTT	CASSTHPDRNTEAFF
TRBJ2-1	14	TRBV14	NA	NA	TGTGCCAGCAGCCAATACTTGTCTGGCAATGAGCAGTTCTTC	CASSQYLSGNEQFF
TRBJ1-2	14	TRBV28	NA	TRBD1	TGTGCCAGCAGTTTAACAGGGGCAGACTATGGCTACACCTTC	CASSLTGADYGYTF
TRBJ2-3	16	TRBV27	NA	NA	TGTGCCAGCAGTTTTGTACGAACACATGGCACAGATACGCAGTATTTT	CASSFVRTHGTDTQYF
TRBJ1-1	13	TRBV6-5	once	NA	TGTGCCAGCAGTAAGGGGTGGAACACTGAAGCTTTCTTT	CASSKGWNTEAFF
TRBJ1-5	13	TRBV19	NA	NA	TGTGCCAGTAAGCTATTGGGAAATCAGCCCCAGCATTTT	CASKLLGNQPQHF
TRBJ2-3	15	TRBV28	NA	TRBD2	TGTGCCAGCAGCTCTACTAGCGGGAACCCAGATACGCAGTATTTT	CASSSTSGNPDTQYF
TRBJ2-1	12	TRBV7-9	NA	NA	TGTGCCAGCAGCTTAGGGGCTAATGAGCAGTTCTTC	CASSLGANEQFF
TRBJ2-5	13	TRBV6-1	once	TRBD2	TGTGCCAGCAGTCCTAGCGGGGGGGAGACCCAGTACTTC	CASSPSGGETQYF
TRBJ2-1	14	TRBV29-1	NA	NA	TGCAGCGTGGAAGGGAGGGGGGCTTACAATGAGCAGTTCTTC	CSVEGRGAYNEQFF
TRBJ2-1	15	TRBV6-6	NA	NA	TGTGCCAGCAGTTACTCGCTGCAGCGGGACAATGAGCAGTTCTTC	CASSYSLQRDNEQFF
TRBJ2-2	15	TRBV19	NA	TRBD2	TGTGCCAGTAGTACACTAGCGGGCCCGGCCGGGGAGCTGTTTTTT	CASSTLAGPAGELFF
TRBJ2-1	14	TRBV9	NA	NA	TGTGCCAGCAGCGTAGCGGGGAACTACAATGAGCAGTTCTTC	CASSVAGNYNEQFF
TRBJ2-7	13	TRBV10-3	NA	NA	TGTGCCATCAGTGACACGAACGGCTACGAGCAGTACTTC	CAISDTNGYEQYF